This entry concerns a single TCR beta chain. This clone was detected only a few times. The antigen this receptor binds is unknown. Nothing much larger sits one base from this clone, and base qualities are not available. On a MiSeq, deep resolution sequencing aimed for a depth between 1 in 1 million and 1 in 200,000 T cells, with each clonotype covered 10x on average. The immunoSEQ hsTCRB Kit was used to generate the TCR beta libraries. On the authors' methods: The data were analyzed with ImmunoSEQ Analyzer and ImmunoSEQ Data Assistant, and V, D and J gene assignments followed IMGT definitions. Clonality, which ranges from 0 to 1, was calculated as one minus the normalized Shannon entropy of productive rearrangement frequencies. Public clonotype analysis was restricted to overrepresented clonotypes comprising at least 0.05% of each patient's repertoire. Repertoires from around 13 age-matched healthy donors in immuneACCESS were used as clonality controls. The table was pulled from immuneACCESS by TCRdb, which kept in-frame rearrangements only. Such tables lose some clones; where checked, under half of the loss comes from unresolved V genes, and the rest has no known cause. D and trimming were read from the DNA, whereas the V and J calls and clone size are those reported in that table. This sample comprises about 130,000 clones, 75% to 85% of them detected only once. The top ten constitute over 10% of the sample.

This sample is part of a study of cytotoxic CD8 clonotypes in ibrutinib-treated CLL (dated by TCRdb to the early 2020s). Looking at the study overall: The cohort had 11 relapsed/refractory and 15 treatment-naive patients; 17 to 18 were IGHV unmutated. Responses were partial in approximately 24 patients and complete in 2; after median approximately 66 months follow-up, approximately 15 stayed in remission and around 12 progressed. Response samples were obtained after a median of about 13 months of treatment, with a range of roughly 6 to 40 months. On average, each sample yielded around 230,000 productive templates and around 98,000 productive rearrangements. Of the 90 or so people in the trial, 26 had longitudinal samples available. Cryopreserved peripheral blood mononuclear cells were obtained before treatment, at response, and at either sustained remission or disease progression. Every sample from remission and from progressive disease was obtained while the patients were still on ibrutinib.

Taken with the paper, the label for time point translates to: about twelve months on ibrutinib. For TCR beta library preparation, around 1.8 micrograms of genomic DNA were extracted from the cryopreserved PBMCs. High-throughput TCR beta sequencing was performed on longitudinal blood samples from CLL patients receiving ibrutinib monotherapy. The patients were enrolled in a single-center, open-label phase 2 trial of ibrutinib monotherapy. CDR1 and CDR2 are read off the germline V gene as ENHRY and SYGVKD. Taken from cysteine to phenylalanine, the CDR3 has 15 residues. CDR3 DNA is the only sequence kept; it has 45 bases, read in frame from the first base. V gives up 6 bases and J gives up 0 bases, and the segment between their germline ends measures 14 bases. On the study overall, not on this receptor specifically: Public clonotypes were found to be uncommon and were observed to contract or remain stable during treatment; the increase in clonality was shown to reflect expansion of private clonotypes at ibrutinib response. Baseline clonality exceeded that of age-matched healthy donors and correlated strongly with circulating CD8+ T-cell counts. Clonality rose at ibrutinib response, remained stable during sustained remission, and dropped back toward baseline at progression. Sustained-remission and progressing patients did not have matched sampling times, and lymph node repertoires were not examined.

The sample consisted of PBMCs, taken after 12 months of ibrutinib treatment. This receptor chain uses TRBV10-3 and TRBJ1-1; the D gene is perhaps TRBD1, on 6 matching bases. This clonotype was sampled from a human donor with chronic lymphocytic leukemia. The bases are TGTGCCATCAGCGCTTCACAGGGTATGAACACTGAAGCTTTCTTT. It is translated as CAISASQGMNTEAFF.